The entry below describes one T cell receptor (beta chain). Its antigen remains undetermined. No base qualities exist here, and no much larger clone lies one base off it. The data are from a study of shared clonotypes between healthy human individuals (dated by TCRdb to about 2020). About the study as a whole: A couple of women and a few men aged 18 to 49 years were included in the cohort. For each donor, CD4 naive and CD4 memory were each run on three plates, CD8 naive on two plates, and CD8 memory on one plate. Blood TCR repertoires of about five healthy adults were deeply sequenced to estimate repertoire size and the extent of clonotype sharing between individuals. Different laboratories and diverse techniques were used to prepare libraries and sequence TCR repertoires, to increase sequencing depth and limit assay-specific biases. Per donor, leukapheresis produced somewhere between about 0.8 and 9 billion PBMCs. The paper as a whole reports these results and caveats: Across a few donors, approximately 5% of naive CD4, roughly 3.5% of naive CD8, roughly 2.2% of memory CD4, and 0.4% of memory CD8 clonotypes were shared. Rarefaction of sorted-subset datasets indicated incomplete sequencing despite the large sequencing depth. Based on pairwise subsampling, the degree of clonotype sharing among donors was expected to be affected by sequencing depth. Compared with non-shared clonotypes, the clonotypes found in all four sorted-subset donors had higher generation probabilities. The genetic and exposure-history diversity represented was limited by the small number of donors. Sampling was restricted to blood, and TCR repertoires in tissue are likely to differ from TCR repertoires in blood. Naive subsets generally had larger estimated clonotype richness than memory subsets.

The CDR3 numbers 13 residues from cysteine through phenylalanine. Kept here is only the CDR3 DNA, which spans 39 bases and is read in frame from base 1. V is shortened by 6 bases, J by 5 bases, and the region joining them spans 13 bases. CDR1 is given as SGDLS and CDR2 as YYNGEE, both from the germline V gene. The donors were healthy, HIV-negative adults with no recently reported acute infections or vaccinations. Every donor was a Caucasian adult residing in Nashville, Tennessee, USA. CD4+ T cells were enriched by magnetic negative selection, after which naive cells were positively selected on CD45RA and the negative fraction was taken as the memory subset. After blood collection by leukapheresis, PBMCs were isolated using Ficoll-Histopaque density gradient centrifugation and then cryopreserved in the vapor phase of liquid nitrogen. Purity and quantity of every magnetically sorted T cell population were checked by analytical flow cytometry. Each sorted fraction had its genomic DNA isolated and then quantified by UV absorbance on a Nanodrop 2000c.

Using the deep immunoSEQ assay, TCR CDR3 regions were amplified from genomic DNA by multiplex PCR. Genomic DNA extracted from each cell subset was distributed evenly over all wells of several immunoSEQ 96-well plates, and each plate served as one replicate. Each replicate PCR for sorted subsets received roughly 0.2 ug genomic DNA, equal to about 30,000 T cell genomes. Purified libraries were quantified with a Qubit 3.0 fluorometer, sized on a Bioanalyzer 2100, and re-quantified with the KAPA Library Quantification kit. Every immunoSEQ 96-well plate was sequenced on a separate single-read 150-cycle Illumina NextSeq 550 flow cell. Per the original workflow: Because only junctional sequences without quality scores were contained in the immunoSEQ output, filtering matching that applied to full-length reads could not be performed. To assign V/J genes and CDR3, sequences were annotated using PyIR, a Python wrapper for IgBLAST v1.9, with IMGT germline references. Reads were removed for weak V/J assignments (E-value above 1e-6), missing CDR3, stop codons, out-of-frame junctions, or ambiguous translated residues. V3J clonotypes were defined as sequences sharing the same inferred V gene, J gene, and CDR3 amino acid sequence. Percentage overlap between repertoires was computed as shared unique clonotypes divided by the size of the smaller repertoire. RTK rarefaction, the Chao1 estimator, and Recon v2.1 estimates of unobserved clonotypes were used to assess repertoire richness. Generation probabilities were computed with OLGA for all TCRbeta clonotypes obtained by the gDNA method from a few donors. In TCRdb, the immuneACCESS table is reduced to in-frame sequences with V and J assigned. These tables do not hold every clone; where another copy was compared, an unresolved V gene accounts for under half, and the others remain unexplained. The DNA gave D and trimming, while V, J and clone size come from that table. For this sample there are 950,000 to 1,100,000 clones; 60% to 80% appear just once. Clones ranked in the top ten supply roughly 1.5% of the sample.

The chain employs TRBV9 and TRBJ2-3; the D gene is perhaps TRBD2, on 7 matching bases. This receptor was taken from a man aged 18 to 29 in good health. The sequenced sample consisted of memory CD4+ T cells sorted from blood. The cell subset or site label, read with the paper, signifies: CD45RA-negative fraction. The CDR3 corresponds to CASNPGGLDTQYF. In nucleotides, the sequence is TGTGCCAGCAATCCGGGGGGCCTAGATACGCAGTATTTT.